This passage covers 20 T cell receptor beta chains from one sample sequenced in a study of cytomegalovirus exposure and HLA in healthy donors. 60 Vbeta and 13 Jbeta primers were used in PCR. The table came from immunoSEQ multiplex PCR; TCRdb's copy has only in-frame clones and leaves some out. The sample totals 200,000 to 250,000 clones. Sequencing was done on a sample of PBMCs. These receptors all stem from a woman younger than 45 in good health and CMV-seropositive.

This rearrangement joins TRBV19 to TRBJ1-2; D is perhaps TRBD1 (6 bases). Germline assignment: CDR1 LNHDA and CDR2 SQIVND (reference sequence). Trimming took 6 bases from V and 2 from J, leaving 16 bases between them. The CDR3 length is 15 residues. This chain's CDR3 is CASRINRDWNYGYTF. CDR3 nucleotides: TGTGCCAGTAGGATTAACAGGGATTGGAACTATGGCTACACCTTC.

The chain links TRBV4-1 to TRBJ2-5; TRBD1 might be the D (5 bases). This CDR3 is 15 amino acids long. Trimming left V 4 bases short and J 3 bases short, with 15 bases between. Germline-derived CDR1 and CDR2 are MGHRA and YSYEKL. This chain's CDR3 is CASSRPQVIKETQYF. The DNA for the CDR3 is TGCGCCAGCAGCCGTCCACAGGTTATTAAAGAGACCCAGTACTTC.

This chain joins TRBV11-2 and TRBJ2-5; maybe TRBD2 (6 bases). Trimming left V 5 bases short and J 2 bases short, with 12 bases between. Germline V gives CDR1 SGHAT, CDR2 FQNNGV. The CDR3 is 14 amino acids. This chain's CDR3 is CASSRIGGQETQYF. The CDR3 coding sequence is TGTGCCAGCAGCCGAATCGGGGGTCAAGAGACCCAGTACTTC.

The J gene is TRBJ1-5, the V gene TRBV7-8; 9 nucleotides align to TRBD1. V dropped 5 bases and J dropped 2; count of bases not matched to a gene: 7. Looked up from germline, CDR1 is SGHVS and CDR2 is FQNEAQ. The CDR3 has 16 residues. The CDR3 loop reads CASSPQGAGGNQPQHF. In nucleotides, the CDR3 is TGTGCCAGCAGCCCACAGGGGGCAGGTGGCAATCAGCCCCAGCATTTT.

The chain is built from TRBV7-2 and TRBJ2-2; 7 positions agree with TRBD2. J gave up 7 bases and V 4 bases, and 12 bases lay outside the gene matches. CDR3 size: 16 residues. Germline-derived CDR1 and CDR2 are SGHTA and FQGNSA. CDR3 DNA sequence: TGTGCCAGCAGCTACATTCAGTCGGGAGGTGTCGGGGAGCTGTTTTTT. Its translation is CASSYIQSGGVGELFF.

This sequence joins TRBV2 and TRBJ1-4; 9 bases match TRBD1. Germline CDR1 SNHLY, CDR2 FYNNEI. Trimming cost V 6 bases and J 17 bases; bases outside gene matches: 19. This CDR3 spans 15 amino acids. The chain's CDR3 is CASSYTPGQGALVFF. CDR3 nucleotides: TGTGCCAGCAGCTACACACCGGGACAGGGTGCCTTAGTTTTTTTT.

The chain links TRBV6-5 to TRBJ2-7; weak D call: TRBD1 (5 bases). Trimming took off 7 bases at V and 2 bases at J, with 18 bases between the two ends. The V gene's germline CDR1 is MNHEY and CDR2 SVGAGI. The CDR3 has 15 residues. The CDR3 sequence is CASKGYAGSPYEQYF. In DNA form, the CDR3 reads TGTGCCAGCAAGGGGTACGCTGGAAGCCCCTACGAGCAGTACTTC.

The chain uses TRBV14 and TRBJ2-7; 8 bases fit TRBD2. The CDR3 is 14 residues long. Trimming cost V 4 bases and J 0 bases; bases outside gene matches: 2. Per germline, CDR1 SGHDN and CDR2 FVKESK. The CDR3 nucleotides are TGTGCCAGCAGCCCGACTAGCGTCTCCTACGAGCAGTACTTC. This sequence encodes CASSPTSVSYEQYF.

V usage is TRBV6-5 and J usage is TRBJ2-7; the D gene is possibly TRBD2 (5 bases). Germline CDR1 and CDR2: MNHEY and SVGAGI. V gave up 2 bases and J gave up 3 bases, with 11 bases separating them. The CDR3 is 14 amino acids. CDR3 nucleotides: TGTGCCAGCAGTTACGGAGGCCCCCTCTACGAGCAGTACTTC. It is translated as CASSYGGPLYEQYF.

The chain joins TRBV9 to TRBJ2-3, with a possible D match to TRBD2 (6 bases). The CDR3 has 15 amino acids. Trimming took off 1 base at V and 6 bases at J, with 15 bases between the two ends. CDR1 is SGDLS and CDR2 is YYNGEE in the germline V gene. CDR3 sequence reads: CASSVQGTELDTQYF. Here the CDR3 DNA reads TGTGCCAGCAGCGTACAAGGGACTGAGTTGGATACGCAGTATTTT.

The chain employs TRBV7-2 and TRBJ2-7, with TRBD1 matching 10 bases. J was trimmed by 4 bases and V by 3 bases; bases with no gene match: 3. The CDR3 length is 14 residues. CDR1 is SGHTA and CDR2 is FQGNSA in the germline V gene. CDR3: CASSFPGQGYEQYF. CDR3 nucleotides: TGTGCCAGCAGCTTCCCGGGACAGGGGTACGAGCAGTACTTC.

V usage is TRBV14 and J usage is TRBJ1-2; D is possibly TRBD1 (5 bases). Germline CDR1 and CDR2: SGHDN and FVKESK. This CDR3 contains 16 residues. V shed 0 bases and J shed 3 bases, with 14 bases lying between them. In DNA form, the CDR3 reads TGTGCCAGCAGCCAAGATCGGGGGAGAATGGACTATGGCTACACCTTC. The encoded protein is CASSQDRGRMDYGYTF. Supplemented by reference TRBV14 and TRBJ1-2, the full variable domain reads EAGVTQFPSHSVIEKGQTVTLRCDPISGHDNLYWYRRVMGKEIKFLLHFVKESKQDESGMPNNRFLAERTGGTYSTLKVQPAELEDSGVYFCASSQDRGRMDYGYTFGSGTRLTVV.

The gene calls are TRBV25-1 and TRBJ1-1; 7 bases agree with TRBD1. The length of the CDR3 is 13 residues. Per germline, CDR1 MGHDK and CDR2 SYGVNS. J lost 1 base, V lost 6 bases, and 2 bases had no gene match. The CDR3: CASRGQTNTEAFF. CDR3 bases: TGTGCCAGCAGGGGACAGACGAACACTGAAGCTTTCTTT.

The chain uses TRBV15 and TRBJ1-1, with unresolved D. The CDR3 runs 15 residues. The V end was cut by 7 bases, the J end by 1 base, with 16 bases between. The germline gives CDR1 LNHNV, CDR2 YYDKDF (reference sequence). The CDR3 nucleotides read TGTGCCACCATCGATCGGAGCGAGGGGAACACTGAAGCTTTCTTT. Amino acid sequence: CATIDRSEGNTEAFF.

This chain links TRBV28 with TRBJ1-6; TRBD1 might be the D (6 bases). Germline CDR1 reads MDHEN; CDR2 reads SYDVKM. The V gene lost 7 bases and the J gene lost 10 bases, with 14 bases spanning the gap. CDR3 size: 13 residues. As DNA, the CDR3 is TGTGCCAGCAAGTCCCAGAGGGGGTCACCCCTCCACTTT. This translates into CASKSQRGSPLHF.

The chain joins TRBV7-9 to TRBJ2-1, with D perhaps matching TRBD1 (5 bases). The CDR3 runs 15 residues. V was trimmed by 2 bases and J by 8 bases, leaving 16 bases between them. CDR1 is SEHNR and CDR2 is FQNEAQ in the germline V gene (reference sequence). The CDR3 spells CASSLSTAYSDEQFF. In DNA, the CDR3 is TGTGCCAGCAGCTTATCGACAGCCTACTCGGATGAGCAGTTCTTC.

The CDR3 is CASSITGELYNEQFF. In DNA, the CDR3 is TGTGCCAGCAGCATCACAGGGGAGCTTTACAATGAGCAGTTCTTC. The chain combines TRBV2 with TRBJ2-1; 7 nucleotides line up with TRBD1. The V segment lost 6 bases and the J segment 4 bases; nucleotides outside the gene matches: 9. The CDR3 loop spans 15 amino acids. Germline assignment: CDR1 SNHLY and CDR2 FYNNEI.

This rearrangement joins TRBV5-1 to TRBJ2-7; tentatively, D is TRBD2 (6 bases). There are 16 residues in the CDR3. Trimming took 7 bases from V and 0 from J, leaving 20 bases between them. Germline lookup yields CDR1 SGHRS and CDR2 YFSETQ. CDR3 sequence: CASAILSGPSSYEQYF. The CDR3 DNA reads as TGCGCCAGCGCCATTTTGAGCGGGCCTTCCTCCTACGAGCAGTACTTC.

The chain employs TRBV7-9 and TRBJ2-3, with 7 bases aligning to TRBD2. Germline CDR1 reads SEHNR; CDR2 reads FQNEAQ (reference sequence). The CDR3 loop spans 15 amino acids. Trimming at V came to 3 bases and at J to 1 base, leaving 4 bases not matched to a gene. In nucleotides, the CDR3 is TGTGCCAGCAGCTTGCCCAGCGGGGGCACAGATACGCAGTATTTT. Protein: CASSLPSGGTDTQYF.

The chain couples TRBV15 to TRBJ2-1; D not resolved. V lost 7 bases and J 1 base, leaving 8 bases between the germline ends. The CDR3 consists of 13 residues. The V gene's germline CDR1 is LNHNV and CDR2 YYDKDF (reference sequence). CDR3 bases: TGTGCCACCAAGCAGGATTCCTACAATGAGCAGTTCTTC. This translates into CATKQDSYNEQFF.